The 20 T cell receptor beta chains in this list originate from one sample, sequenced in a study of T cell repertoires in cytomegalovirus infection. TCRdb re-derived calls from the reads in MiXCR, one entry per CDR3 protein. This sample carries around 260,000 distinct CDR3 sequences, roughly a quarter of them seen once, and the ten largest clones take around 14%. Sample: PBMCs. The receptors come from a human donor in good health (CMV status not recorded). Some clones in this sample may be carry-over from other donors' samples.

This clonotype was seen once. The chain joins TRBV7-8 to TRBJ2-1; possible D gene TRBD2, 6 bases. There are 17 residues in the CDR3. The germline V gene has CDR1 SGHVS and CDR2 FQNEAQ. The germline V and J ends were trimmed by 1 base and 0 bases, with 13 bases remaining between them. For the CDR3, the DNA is TGTGCCAGCAGCTTAGTTCCAACGGGAGTCTCCTACAATGAGCAGTTCTTC. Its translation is CASSLVPTGVSYNEQFF.

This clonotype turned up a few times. CDR3 loop: CASSDGTVYGYTF. For the CDR3, the DNA is TGTGCCAGCAGTGACGGGACAGTCTATGGCTACACCTTC. The V and J genes are TRBV2 and TRBJ1-2; the match to TRBD1 covers 7 bases. This CDR3 region has 13 residues. The germline CDR1 and CDR2 sequences are SNHLY and FYNNEI. V lost 3 bases, J lost 4 bases, and 2 bases stayed unmatched.

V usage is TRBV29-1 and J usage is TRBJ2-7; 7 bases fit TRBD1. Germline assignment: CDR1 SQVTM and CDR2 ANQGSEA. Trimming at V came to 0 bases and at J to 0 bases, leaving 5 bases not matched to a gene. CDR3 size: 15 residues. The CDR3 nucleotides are TGCAGCGTTGAAGATAGGGGACAGAGCTCCTACGAGCAGTACTTC. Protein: CSVEDRGQSSYEQYF.

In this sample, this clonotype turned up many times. This CDR3 reads CASSSSPTGELFF. For the CDR3, the DNA is TGTGCCAGCAGCTCCAGTCCTACCGGGGAGCTGTTTTTT. The chain is built from TRBV7-2 and TRBJ2-2; D unresolved. Germline assignment: CDR1 SGHTA and CDR2 FQGNSA. Between the trimmed V and J ends, which lost 4 bases and 5 bases, there was a span of 8 bases. This CDR3 has 13 amino acids.

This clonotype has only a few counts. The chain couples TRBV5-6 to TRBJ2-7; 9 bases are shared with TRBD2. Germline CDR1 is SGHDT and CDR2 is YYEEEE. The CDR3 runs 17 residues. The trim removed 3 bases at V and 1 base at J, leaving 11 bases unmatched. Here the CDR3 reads CASSSRGLAGNSYEQYF. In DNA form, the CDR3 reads TGTGCCAGCAGCTCGAGGGGTCTAGCGGGAAATTCCTACGAGCAGTACTTC.

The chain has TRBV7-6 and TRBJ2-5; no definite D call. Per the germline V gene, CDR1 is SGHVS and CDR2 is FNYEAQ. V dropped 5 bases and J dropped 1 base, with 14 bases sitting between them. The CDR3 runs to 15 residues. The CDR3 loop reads CASSLKATPQETQYF. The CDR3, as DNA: TGTGCCAGCAGCCTAAAAGCAACGCCCCAAGAGACCCAGTACTTC.

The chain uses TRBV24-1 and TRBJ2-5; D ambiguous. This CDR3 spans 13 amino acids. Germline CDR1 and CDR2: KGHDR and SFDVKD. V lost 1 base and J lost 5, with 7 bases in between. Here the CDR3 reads CATSDFGRETQYF. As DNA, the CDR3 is TGTGCCACCAGTGATTTCGGCCGGGAGACCCAGTACTTC.

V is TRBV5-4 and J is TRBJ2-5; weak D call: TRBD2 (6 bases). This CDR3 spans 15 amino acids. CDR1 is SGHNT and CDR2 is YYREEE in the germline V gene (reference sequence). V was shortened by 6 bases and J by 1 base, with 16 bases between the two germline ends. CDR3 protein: CASTGGGSFQETQYF. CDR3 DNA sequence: TGTGCCAGCACCGGGGGAGGCAGCTTCCAAGAGACCCAGTACTTC. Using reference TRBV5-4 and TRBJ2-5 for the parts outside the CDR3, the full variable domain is ETGVTQSPTHLIKTRGQQVTLRCSSQSGHNTVSWYQQALGQGPQFIFQYYREEENGRGNFPPRFSGLQFPNYSSELNVNALELDDSALYLCASTGGGSFQETQYFGPGTRLLVL.

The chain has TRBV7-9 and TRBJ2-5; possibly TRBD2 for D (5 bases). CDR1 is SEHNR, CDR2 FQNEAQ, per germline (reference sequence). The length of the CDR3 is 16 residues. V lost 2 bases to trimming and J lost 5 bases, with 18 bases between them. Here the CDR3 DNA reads TGTGCCAGCAGCTTATCCGGATCGGTTCGAGGGGAGACCCAGTACTTC. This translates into CASSLSGSVRGETQYF.

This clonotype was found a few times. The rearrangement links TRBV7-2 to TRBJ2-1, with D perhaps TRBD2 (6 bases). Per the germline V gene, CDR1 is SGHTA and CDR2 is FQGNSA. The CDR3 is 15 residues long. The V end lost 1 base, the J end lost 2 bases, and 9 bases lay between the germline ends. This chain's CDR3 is CASSLGAGPYNEQFF. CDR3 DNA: TGTGCCAGCAGCTTAGGAGCGGGCCCCTACAATGAGCAGTTCTTC.

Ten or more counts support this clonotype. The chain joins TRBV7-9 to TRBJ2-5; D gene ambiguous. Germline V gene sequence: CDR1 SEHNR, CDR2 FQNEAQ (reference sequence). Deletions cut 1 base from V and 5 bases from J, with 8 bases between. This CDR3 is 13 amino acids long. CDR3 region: CASSLEDGETQYF. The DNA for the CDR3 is TGTGCCAGCAGCTTAGAGGACGGGGAGACCCAGTACTTC.

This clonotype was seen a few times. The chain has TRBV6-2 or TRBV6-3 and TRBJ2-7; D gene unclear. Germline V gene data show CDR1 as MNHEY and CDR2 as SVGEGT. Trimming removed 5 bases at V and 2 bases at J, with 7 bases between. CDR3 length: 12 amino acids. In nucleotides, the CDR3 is TGTGCCAGCAGTGGGTTCACCTACGAGCAGTACTTC. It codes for CASSGFTYEQYF.

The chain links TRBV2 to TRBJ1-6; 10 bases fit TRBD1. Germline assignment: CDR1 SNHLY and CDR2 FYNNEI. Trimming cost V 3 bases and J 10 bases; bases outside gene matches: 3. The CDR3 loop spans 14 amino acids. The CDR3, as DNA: TGTGCCAGCAGTGACGACAGGGGGCGGTCACCCCTCCACTTT. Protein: CASSDDRGRSPLHF.

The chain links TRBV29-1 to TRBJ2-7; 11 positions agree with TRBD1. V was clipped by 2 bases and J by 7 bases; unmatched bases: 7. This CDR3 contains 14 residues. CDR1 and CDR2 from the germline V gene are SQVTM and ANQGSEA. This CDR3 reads CSVEPRTGGREQYF. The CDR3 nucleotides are TGCAGCGTTGAACCACGGACAGGGGGCCGGGAGCAGTACTTC.

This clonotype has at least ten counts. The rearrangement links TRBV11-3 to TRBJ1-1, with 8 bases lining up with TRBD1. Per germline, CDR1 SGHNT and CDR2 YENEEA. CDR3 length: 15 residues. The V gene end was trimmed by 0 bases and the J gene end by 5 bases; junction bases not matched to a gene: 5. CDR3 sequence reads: CASSLDGQGGTEAFF. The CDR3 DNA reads TGTGCCAGCAGCTTAGACGGACAGGGCGGGACTGAAGCTTTCTTT.

CDR3 amino acids: CASSSDSRVFEKLFF. Written as DNA, the CDR3 is TGTGCCAGCAGCTCGGACTCAAGGGTTTTTGAAAAACTGTTTTTT. The J gene is TRBJ1-4, the V gene TRBV7-9; D unresolved. The length of the CDR3 is 15 residues. Trimming cost V 4 bases and J 7 bases, with 16 bases left between them. Looked up from germline, CDR1 is SEHNR and CDR2 is FQNEAQ (reference sequence).

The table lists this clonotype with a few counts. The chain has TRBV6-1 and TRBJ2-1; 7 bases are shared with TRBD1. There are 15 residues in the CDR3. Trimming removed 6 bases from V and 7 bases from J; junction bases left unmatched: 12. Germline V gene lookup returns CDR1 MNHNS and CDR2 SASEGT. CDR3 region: CASSTTGKGRNEQFF. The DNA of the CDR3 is TGTGCCAGCAGCACGACAGGGAAGGGTAGGAATGAGCAGTTCTTC.

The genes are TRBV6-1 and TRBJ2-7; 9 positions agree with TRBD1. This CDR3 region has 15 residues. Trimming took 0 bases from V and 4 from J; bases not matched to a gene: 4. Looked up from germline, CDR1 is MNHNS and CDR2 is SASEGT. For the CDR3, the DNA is TGTGCCAGCAGTGAAGCAGCAGGACAGGGGTACGAGCAGTACTTC. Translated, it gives CASSEAAGQGYEQYF.

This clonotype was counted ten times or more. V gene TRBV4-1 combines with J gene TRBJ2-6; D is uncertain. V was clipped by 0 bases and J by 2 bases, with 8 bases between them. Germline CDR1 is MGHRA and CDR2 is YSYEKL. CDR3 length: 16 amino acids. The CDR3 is CASSQEETAGANVLTF. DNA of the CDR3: TGCGCCAGCAGCCAAGAAGAGACCGCTGGGGCCAACGTCCTGACTTTC.

The CDR3 protein is CASIPGAMSPEAFF. CDR3 nucleotides: TGTGCCAGCATCCCCGGGGCTATGTCTCCTGAAGCTTTCTTT. The chain recombines TRBV12-3 or TRBV12-4 with TRBJ1-1; possibly TRBD1 for D (5 bases). V lost 7 bases to trimming and J lost 6 bases, with 18 bases between them. This CDR3 is built from 14 residues.